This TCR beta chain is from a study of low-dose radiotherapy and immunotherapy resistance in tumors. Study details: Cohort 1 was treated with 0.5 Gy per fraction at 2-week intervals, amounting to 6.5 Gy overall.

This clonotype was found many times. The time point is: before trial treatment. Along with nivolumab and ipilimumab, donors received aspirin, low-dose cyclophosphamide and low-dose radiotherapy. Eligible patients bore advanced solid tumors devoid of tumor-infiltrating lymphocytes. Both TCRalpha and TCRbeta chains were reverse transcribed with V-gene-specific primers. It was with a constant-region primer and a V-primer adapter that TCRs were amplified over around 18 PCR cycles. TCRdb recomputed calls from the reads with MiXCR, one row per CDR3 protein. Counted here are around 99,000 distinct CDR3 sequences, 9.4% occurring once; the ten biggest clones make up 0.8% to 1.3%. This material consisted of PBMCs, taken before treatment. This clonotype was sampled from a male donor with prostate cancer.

The CDR3 DNA sequence: TGCAGTGCTAGACTAGCGAGCCAAGAGACCCAGTACTTC. Encoded protein: CSARLASQETQYF. The J gene is TRBJ2-5, the V gene TRBV20-1; the D gene is possibly TRBD2 (6 bases). Germline values: CDR1 DFQATT, CDR2 SNEGSKA (reference sequence). Trimming took off 2 bases at V and 1 base at J, with 8 bases between the two ends. The CDR3 is 13 residues long.